These T cell receptor beta chains were read from a single sample in a study of OX40 agonist ivuxolimab in advanced cancers. Libraries were prepared by immunoSEQ multiplex PCR; TCRdb keeps only in-frame clonotypes and omits some of them. The table lists tens of thousands of clones, around 86% of them singletons. This specimen consisted of CD4+ or CD8+ T cells sorted from blood, obtained in a trial of the OX40 agonist ivuxolimab. The receptors were sampled from an adult with an advanced solid tumor such as melanoma, head and neck, liver or kidney cancer. CDR3s include the opening cysteine and the closing phenylalanine or tryptophan. A D gene is named only where the DNA matches it firmly. Not every row has a clone size; where given, it reads once, few, many or a size class.

-	TRBJ1-6	TRBD1	TRBV6-1	CASSGTGALSKAPLHF	TGTGCCAGCAGTGGGACAGGGGCCTTAAGTAAAGCGCCCCTCCACTTT
-	TRBJ2-5	-	TRBV2	CASSERGLSQETQYF	TGTGCCAGCAGTGAACGAGGGCTAAGTCAAGAGACCCAGTACTTC
few	TRBJ1-2	-	TRBV19	CASSITRADGYTF	TGTGCCAGTAGTATAACCAGGGCGGATGGCTACACCTTC
-	TRBJ1-5	-	TRBV6-5	CASSSVGPQHF	TGTGCCAGCAGTTCGGTAGGGCCCCAGCATTTT
-	TRBJ2-3	-	TRBV28	CASSLGSQGRRDTQYF	TGTGCCAGCAGTTTGGGGAGCCAGGGGAGGAGAGATACGCAGTATTTT
-	TRBJ1-2	-	TRBV28	CASSSPPGLLGGYTF	TGTGCCAGCAGTTCCCCGCCGGGACTGCTGGGTGGCTACACCTTC
once	TRBJ2-7	-	TRBV6-1	CATGYAYEQYF	TGTGCCACAGGGTACGCCTACGAGCAGTACTTC
-	TRBJ2-1	-	TRBV7-3	CASSPVGSREQFF	TGTGCCAGCAGCCCGGTGGGGTCACGGGAGCAGTTCTTC
-	TRBJ2-4	TRBD1	TRBV5-1	CASSTGVRDIQYF	TGCGCCAGCAGCACAGGGGTTCGGGACATTCAGTACTTC
-	TRBJ1-1	-	TRBV11-3	CASSLRGEAFF	TGTGCCAGCAGCTTGAGGGGGGAAGCTTTCTTT
-	TRBJ1-1	-	TRBV5-1	CASSSQLSDTEAFF	TGCGCCAGCAGCTCCCAATTATCAGACACTGAAGCTTTCTTT
-	TRBJ2-1	TRBD1	TRBV19	CASRSLGQGASSSYNEQFF	TGTGCCAGTAGATCCCTGGGACAGGGGGCCTCGAGCTCCTACAATGAGCAGTTCTTC
-	TRBJ2-7	-	TRBV7-2	CASSLRQRHEQYF	TGTGCCAGCAGCCTTAGACAGAGGCACGAGCAGTACTTC
-	TRBJ2-7	-	TRBV5-1	CASSLGDFFSPGGNEQYF	TGCGCCAGCAGCTTGGGTGATTTTTTTTCCCCCGGGGGAAACGAGCAGTACTTC
-	TRBJ2-3	-	TRBV5-4	CASSLQGGTDTQYF	TGTGCCAGCAGCTTACAGGGGGGGACAGATACGCAGTATTTT
once	TRBJ1-4	-	TRBV6-6	CASSWLGENEKLFF	TGTGCCAGCAGTTGGTTGGGGGAAAATGAAAAACTGTTTTTT
-	TRBJ1-5	TRBD1	TRBV7-2	CASSPRGHQPQHF	TGTGCCAGCAGCCCAAGGGGGCATCAGCCCCAGCATTTT
-	TRBJ2-5	-	TRBV7-2	CASSFPQVQETQYF	TGTGCCAGCAGTTTTCCACAGGTTCAAGAGACCCAGTACTTC
-	TRBJ1-1	-	TRBV7-3	CASSIQENTEAFF	TGTGCCAGCAGCATTCAAGAGAACACTGAAGCTTTCTTT
-	TRBJ1-6	TRBD1	TRBV4-3	CASSQDFQGQYNSPLHF	TGCGCCAGCAGCCAAGATTTTCAGGGACAGTATAATTCACCCCTCCACTTT
-	TRBJ1-5	-	TRBV5-1	CASSLDGGQQPQHF	TGCGCCAGCAGCTTGGACGGGGGGCAACAGCCCCAGCATTTT
-	TRBJ2-1	-	TRBV10-3	CAISEIRGSSYNEQFF	TGTGCCATCAGTGAGATTCGGGGGAGCTCCTACAATGAGCAGTTCTTC